The rows below give T cell receptor beta chains drawn from one sample of a study of T cells after yellow fever vaccination. TCRdb reanalysed the 5' RACE reads using MiXCR and keeps one entry per CDR3 protein. This sample has 620,000 or so distinct CDR3 sequences, with less than 20% found just once. The sequences come from PBMCs, collected 4 to 6 days after the first yellow fever vaccination. The receptors were gathered from a man between 18 and 35 years old who received the YFV17D yellow fever vaccine. Each CDR3 is given with its conserved first and last residue. The order of the fields is V gene, J gene, clone size, D gene, CDR3 DNA, CDR3 protein. D genes are given only for firm matches. Size is omitted from some rows. Given values are once, few, many or a class for expanded clones.

V gene: TRBV24-1; J gene: TRBJ2-2; clone size: few; D gene: TRBD2; CDR3 DNA: TGTGCCACCAGTGATTTGCCCCTTGGGCCACTAGCGGGGGCGAACACCGGGGAGCTGTTTTTT; CDR3 protein: CATSDLPLGPLAGANTGELFF
V gene: TRBV12-3/TRBV12-4; J gene: TRBJ1-1; clone size: .; D gene: .; CDR3 DNA: TGTGCCAGCAGGCCGGGCCCTACCGGAACTGAAGCTTTCTTT; CDR3 protein: CASRPGPTGTEAFF
V gene: TRBV29-1; J gene: TRBJ1-1; clone size: .; D gene: .; CDR3 DNA: TGCAGCGTTGAAGGAACCTACACTGAAGCTTTCTTT; CDR3 protein: CSVEGTYTEAFF
V gene: TRBV12-3/TRBV12-4; J gene: TRBJ2-5; clone size: many; D gene: .; CDR3 DNA: TGTGCCAGCAGTTCTCCAGGGGTCCGAGAGACCCAGTACTTC; CDR3 protein: CASSSPGVRETQYF
V gene: TRBV5-1; J gene: TRBJ2-7; clone size: few; D gene: .; CDR3 DNA: TGCGCCAGCAGCTTGGCCCCGGACAGCTCCTACGAGCAGTACTTC; CDR3 protein: CASSLAPDSSYEQYF
V gene: TRBV29-1; J gene: TRBJ2-4; clone size: few; D gene: .; CDR3 DNA: TGCAGCGTTGAAGACGGCCGCCTAGCCAAAAACATTCAGTACTTC; CDR3 protein: CSVEDGRLAKNIQYF
V gene: TRBV10-3; J gene: TRBJ2-1; clone size: few; D gene: .; CDR3 DNA: TGTGCCATCAGTGAGTTTGGGGGGGGGCCTGCCCATGAGCAGTTCTTC; CDR3 protein: CAISEFGGGPAHEQFF
V gene: TRBV4-1; J gene: TRBJ1-4; clone size: .; D gene: .; CDR3 DNA: TGCGCCAGCAGCCAAGTCGGGGTCTTGGGGAATGAAAAACTGTTTTTT; CDR3 protein: CASSQVGVLGNEKLFF
V gene: TRBV27; J gene: TRBJ2-7; clone size: .; D gene: TRBD1; CDR3 DNA: TGTGCCAGCAGTCCCCGGGACAGAGACTACGAGCAGTACTTC; CDR3 protein: CASSPRDRDYEQYF
V gene: TRBV12-5; J gene: TRBJ2-2; clone size: .; D gene: .; CDR3 DNA: TGTGCTAGTGGGGAGGGGGGGACTAACACCGGGGAGCTGTTTTTT; CDR3 protein: CASGEGGTNTGELFF
V gene: TRBV7-9; J gene: TRBJ2-5; clone size: .; D gene: TRBD2; CDR3 DNA: TGTGCCAGCAGTTGGACTAGTCCCGAAGAGACCCAGTACTTC; CDR3 protein: CASSWTSPEETQYF
V gene: TRBV4-3; J gene: TRBJ1-1; clone size: .; D gene: .; CDR3 DNA: TGCGCCAGCAGCCCTGCGGTACTCACGGGGACTGAAGCTTTCTTT; CDR3 protein: CASSPAVLTGTEAFF
V gene: TRBV7-9; J gene: TRBJ1-2; clone size: few; D gene: TRBD1; CDR3 DNA: TGTGCCAGCAGCGAAGCGATCCCGGGACAGGGGGCTTATGGCTACACCTTC; CDR3 protein: CASSEAIPGQGAYGYTF
V gene: TRBV5-1; J gene: TRBJ2-1; clone size: few; D gene: .; CDR3 DNA: TGCGCCAGCAGCTTGGGGCTAGCAGCTCGCAATGAGCAGTTCTTC; CDR3 protein: CASSLGLAARNEQFF
V gene: TRBV9; J gene: TRBJ1-1; clone size: .; D gene: TRBD1; CDR3 DNA: TGTGCCACCACGAGACTAGGGGGCGTTAACACTGAAGCTTTCTTT; CDR3 protein: CATTRLGGVNTEAFF
V gene: TRBV20-1; J gene: TRBJ1-3; clone size: few; D gene: .; CDR3 DNA: TGCAGTGCTAGAGACAGGGTTTCCTCTGGAAACACCATATATTTT; CDR3 protein: CSARDRVSSGNTIYF
V gene: TRBV7-2; J gene: TRBJ1-4; clone size: .; D gene: .; CDR3 DNA: TGTGCCAGCAGCCCCTACCCCGGGGGGGATGAAAAACTGTTTTTT; CDR3 protein: CASSPYPGGDEKLFF
V gene: TRBV5-1; J gene: TRBJ2-1; clone size: .; D gene: .; CDR3 DNA: TGCGCCAGCAGCAGGGGTGGGGACTACAATGAGCAGTTCTTC; CDR3 protein: CASSRGGDYNEQFF
V gene: TRBV6-1; J gene: TRBJ2-5; clone size: few; D gene: .; CDR3 DNA: TGTGCCAGCAGGAGGGCAGGAGAGACCCAGTACTTC; CDR3 protein: CASRRAGETQYF
V gene: TRBV25-1; J gene: TRBJ2-1; clone size: few; D gene: .; CDR3 DNA: TGTGCCAGCACGGGGGCTGGCTCCTACAATGAGCAGTTCTTC; CDR3 protein: CASTGAGSYNEQFF
V gene: TRBV5-1; J gene: TRBJ1-1; clone size: .; D gene: .; CDR3 DNA: TGCGCCAGCAGCCACCGTGGTTACACTGAAGCTTTCTTT; CDR3 protein: CASSHRGYTEAFF
V gene: TRBV20-1; J gene: TRBJ1-1; clone size: .; D gene: .; CDR3 DNA: TGCAGTGCCCCGACGGGCACTGAAGCTTTCTTT; CDR3 protein: CSAPTGTEAFF